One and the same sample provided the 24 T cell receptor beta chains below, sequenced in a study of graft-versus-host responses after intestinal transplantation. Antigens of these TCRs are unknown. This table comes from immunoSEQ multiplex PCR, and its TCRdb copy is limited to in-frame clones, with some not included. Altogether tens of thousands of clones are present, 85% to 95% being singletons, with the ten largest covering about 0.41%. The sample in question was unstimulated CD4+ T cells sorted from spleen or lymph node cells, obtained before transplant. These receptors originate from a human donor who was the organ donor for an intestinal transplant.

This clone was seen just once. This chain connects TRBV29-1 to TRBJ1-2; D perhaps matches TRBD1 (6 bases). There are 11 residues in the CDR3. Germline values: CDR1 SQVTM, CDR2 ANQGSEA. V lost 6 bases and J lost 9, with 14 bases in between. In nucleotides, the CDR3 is TGCAGCGTGGAGGGAGGGGGTAGCTACACCTTC. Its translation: CSVEGGGSYTF.

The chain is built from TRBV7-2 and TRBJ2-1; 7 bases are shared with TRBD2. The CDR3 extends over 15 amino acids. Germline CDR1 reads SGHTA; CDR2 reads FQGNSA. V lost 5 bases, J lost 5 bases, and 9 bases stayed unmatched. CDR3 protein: CASSLRDYPHNEQFF. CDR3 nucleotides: TGTGCCAGCAGCCTCCGGGACTATCCCCACAATGAGCAGTTCTTC. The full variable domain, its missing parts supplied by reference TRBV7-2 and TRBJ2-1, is GAGVSQSPSNKVTEKGKDVELRCDPISGHTALYWYRQSLGQGLEFLIYFQGNSAPDKSGLPSDRFSAERTGGSVSTLTIQRTQQEDSAVYLCASSLRDYPHNEQFFGPGTRLTVL.

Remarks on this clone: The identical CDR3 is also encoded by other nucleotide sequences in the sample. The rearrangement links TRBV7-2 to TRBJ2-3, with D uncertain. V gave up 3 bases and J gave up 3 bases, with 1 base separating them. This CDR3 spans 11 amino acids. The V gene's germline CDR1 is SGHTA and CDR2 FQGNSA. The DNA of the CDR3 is TGTGCCAGCAGCTTGACAGATACGCAGTATTTT. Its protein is CASSLTDTQYF.

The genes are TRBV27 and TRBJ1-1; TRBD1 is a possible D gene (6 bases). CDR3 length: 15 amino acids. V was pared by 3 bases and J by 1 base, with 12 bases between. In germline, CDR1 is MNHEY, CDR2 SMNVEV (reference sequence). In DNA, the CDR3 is TGTGCCAGCAGTTTGGAACCAGGGGCGAACACTGAAGCTTTCTTT. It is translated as CASSLEPGANTEAFF.

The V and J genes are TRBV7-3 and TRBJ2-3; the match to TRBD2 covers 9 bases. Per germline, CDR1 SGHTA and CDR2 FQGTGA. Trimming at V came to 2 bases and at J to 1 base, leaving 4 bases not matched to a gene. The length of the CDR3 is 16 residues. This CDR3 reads CASSLVASGGTDTQYF. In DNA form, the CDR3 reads TGTGCCAGCAGCTTAGTGGCTAGCGGGGGCACAGATACGCAGTATTTT.

The CDR3: CASSLAYRSSYNEQFF. Here the CDR3 DNA reads TGTGCCAGCAGCTTAGCCTATAGGAGCTCCTACAATGAGCAGTTCTTC. The rearrangement links TRBV7-8 to TRBJ2-1; D not certain. CDR1 and CDR2 from the germline V gene are SGHVS and FQNEAQ. Trimming stripped 0 bases from V and 0 bases from J, with 9 bases between. The length of the CDR3 is 16 residues. Complete variable domain (other parts from reference TRBV7-8 and TRBJ2-1): GAGVSQSPRYKVAKRGQDVALRCDPISGHVSLFWYQQALGQGPEFLTYFQNEAQLDKSGLPSDRFFAERPEGSVSTLKIQRTQQEDSAVYLCASSLAYRSSYNEQFFGPGTRLTVL.

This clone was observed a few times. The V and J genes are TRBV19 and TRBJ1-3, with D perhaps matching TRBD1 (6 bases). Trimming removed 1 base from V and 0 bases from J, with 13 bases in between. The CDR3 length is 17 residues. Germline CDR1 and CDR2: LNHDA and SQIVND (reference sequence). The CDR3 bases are TGTGCCAGTAGTATAGGAACCAGGGGTCACTCTGGAAACACCATATATTTT. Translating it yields CASSIGTRGHSGNTIYF. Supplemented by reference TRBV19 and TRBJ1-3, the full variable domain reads DGGITQSPKYLFRKEGQNVTLSCEQNLNHDAMYWYRQDPGQGLRLIYYSQIVNDFQKGDIAEGYSVSREKKESFPLTVTSAQKNPTAFYLCASSIGTRGHSGNTIYFGEGSWLTVV.

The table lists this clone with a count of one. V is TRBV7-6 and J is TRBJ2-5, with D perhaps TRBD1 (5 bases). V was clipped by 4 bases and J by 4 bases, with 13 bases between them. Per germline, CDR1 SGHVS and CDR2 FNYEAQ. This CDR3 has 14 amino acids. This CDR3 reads CASSSWGELETQYF. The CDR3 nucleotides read TGTGCCAGCAGCTCTTGGGGCGAACTAGAGACCCAGTACTTC.

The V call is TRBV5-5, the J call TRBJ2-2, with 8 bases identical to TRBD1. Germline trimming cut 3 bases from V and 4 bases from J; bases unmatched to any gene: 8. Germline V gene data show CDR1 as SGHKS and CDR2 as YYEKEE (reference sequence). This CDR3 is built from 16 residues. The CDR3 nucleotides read TGTGCCAGCAGCTCACTCTGGACAGGGAGCACCGGGGAGCTGTTTTTT. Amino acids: CASSSLWTGSTGELFF.

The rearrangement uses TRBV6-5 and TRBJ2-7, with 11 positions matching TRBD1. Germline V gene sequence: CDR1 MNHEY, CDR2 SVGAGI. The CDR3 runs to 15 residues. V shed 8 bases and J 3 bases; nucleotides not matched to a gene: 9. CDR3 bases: TGTGCCAGCTGTGGGCGGACAGGGGGCAGCTACGAGCAGTACTTC. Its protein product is CASCGRTGGSYEQYF.

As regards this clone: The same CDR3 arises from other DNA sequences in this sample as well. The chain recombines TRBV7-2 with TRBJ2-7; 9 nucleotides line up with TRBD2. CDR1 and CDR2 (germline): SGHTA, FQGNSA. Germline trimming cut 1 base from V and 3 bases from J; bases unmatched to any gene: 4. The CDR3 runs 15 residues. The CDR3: CASSLGGGASYEQYF. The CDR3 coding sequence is TGTGCCAGCAGCTTAGGCGGGGGGGCAAGCTACGAGCAGTACTTC.

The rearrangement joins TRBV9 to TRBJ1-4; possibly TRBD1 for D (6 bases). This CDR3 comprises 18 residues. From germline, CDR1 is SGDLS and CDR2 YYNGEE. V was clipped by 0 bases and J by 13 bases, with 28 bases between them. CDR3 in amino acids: CASSVGTLGQPGLKGLFF. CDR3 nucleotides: TGTGCCAGCAGCGTAGGGACACTGGGACAACCGGGGCTGAAAGGACTGTTTTTT.

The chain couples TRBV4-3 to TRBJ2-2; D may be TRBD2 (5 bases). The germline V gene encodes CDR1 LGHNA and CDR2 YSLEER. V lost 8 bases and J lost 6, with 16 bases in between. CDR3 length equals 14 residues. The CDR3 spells CASEERGNSGELFF. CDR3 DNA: TGCGCCAGCGAAGAGAGAGGGAATTCCGGGGAGCTGTTTTTT.

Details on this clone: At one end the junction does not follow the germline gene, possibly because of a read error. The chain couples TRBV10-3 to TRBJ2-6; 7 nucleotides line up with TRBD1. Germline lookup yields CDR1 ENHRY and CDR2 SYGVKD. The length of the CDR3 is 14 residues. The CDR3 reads CAIRDSSGANVLTF. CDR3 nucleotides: TGTGCTATCCGGGACAGCTCTGGGGCCAACGTCCTAACTTTC.

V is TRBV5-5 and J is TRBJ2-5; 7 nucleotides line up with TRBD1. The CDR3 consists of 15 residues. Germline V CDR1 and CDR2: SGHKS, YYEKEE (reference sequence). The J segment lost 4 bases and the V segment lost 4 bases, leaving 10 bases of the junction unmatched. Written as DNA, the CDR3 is TGTGCCAGCAGCCCGGGACAGACAACATTAGAGACCCAGTACTTC. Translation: CASSPGQTTLETQYF.

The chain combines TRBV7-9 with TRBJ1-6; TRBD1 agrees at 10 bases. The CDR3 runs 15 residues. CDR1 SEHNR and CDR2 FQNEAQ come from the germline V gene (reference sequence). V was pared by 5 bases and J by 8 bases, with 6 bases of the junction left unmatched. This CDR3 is CASSPGQGFDSPLHF. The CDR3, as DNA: TGTGCCAGCAGCCCGGGACAGGGGTTTGATTCACCCCTCCACTTT.

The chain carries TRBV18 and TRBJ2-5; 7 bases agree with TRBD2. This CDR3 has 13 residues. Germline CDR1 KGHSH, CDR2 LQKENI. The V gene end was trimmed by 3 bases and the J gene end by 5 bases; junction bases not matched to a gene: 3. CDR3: CASSPGLGETQYF. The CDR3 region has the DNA TGTGCCAGCTCACCCGGACTAGGTGAGACCCAGTACTTC.

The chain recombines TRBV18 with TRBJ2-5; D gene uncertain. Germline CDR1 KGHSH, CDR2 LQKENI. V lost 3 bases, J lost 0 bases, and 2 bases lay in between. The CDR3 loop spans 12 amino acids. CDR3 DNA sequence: TGTGCCAGCTCACCCCACCAAGAGACCCAGTACTTC. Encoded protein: CASSPHQETQYF.

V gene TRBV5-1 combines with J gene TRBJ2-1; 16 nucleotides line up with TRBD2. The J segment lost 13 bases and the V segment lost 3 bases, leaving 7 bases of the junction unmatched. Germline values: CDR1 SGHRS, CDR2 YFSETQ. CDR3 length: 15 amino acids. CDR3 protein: CASSSGTSGGAGQFF. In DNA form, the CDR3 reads TGCGCCAGCAGCTCGGGGACTAGCGGGGGGGCCGGACAGTTCTTC.

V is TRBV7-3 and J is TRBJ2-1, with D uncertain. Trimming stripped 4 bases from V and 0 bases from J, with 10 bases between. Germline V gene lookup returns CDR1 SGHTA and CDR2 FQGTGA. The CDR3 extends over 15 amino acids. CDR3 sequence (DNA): TGTGCCAGCAGCTCCATTCATAGCTCCTACAATGAGCAGTTCTTC. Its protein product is CASSSIHSSYNEQFF.

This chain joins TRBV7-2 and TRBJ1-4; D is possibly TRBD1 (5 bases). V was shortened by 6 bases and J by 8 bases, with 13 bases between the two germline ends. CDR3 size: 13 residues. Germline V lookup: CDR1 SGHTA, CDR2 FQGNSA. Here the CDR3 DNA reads TGTGCCAGCAGGTTCTGGGAGGGGGAAAAACTGTTTTTT. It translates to CASRFWEGEKLFF.

This chain's CDR3 is CASSIGMNTEAFF. In DNA, the CDR3 is TGTGCCAGCAGCATCGGTATGAACACTGAAGCTTTCTTT. The gene calls are TRBV11-2 and TRBJ1-1, with D unclear. This CDR3 contains 13 residues. V dropped 5 bases and J dropped 0 bases, with 7 bases sitting between them. Germline loops: CDR1 SGHAT, CDR2 FQNNGV.

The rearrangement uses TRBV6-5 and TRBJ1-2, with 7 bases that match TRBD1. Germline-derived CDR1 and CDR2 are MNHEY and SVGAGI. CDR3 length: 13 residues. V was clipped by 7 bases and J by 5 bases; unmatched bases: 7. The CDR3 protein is CASTPGDRYGYTF. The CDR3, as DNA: TGTGCCAGCACCCCAGGGGACAGATATGGCTACACCTTC.

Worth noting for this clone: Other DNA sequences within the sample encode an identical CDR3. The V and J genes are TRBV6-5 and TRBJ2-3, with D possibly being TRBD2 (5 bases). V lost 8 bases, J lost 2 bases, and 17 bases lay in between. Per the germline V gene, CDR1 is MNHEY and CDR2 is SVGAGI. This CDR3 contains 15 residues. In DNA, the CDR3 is TGTGCCAGCGCCCGGAGTGGACTCAACACAGATACGCAGTATTTT. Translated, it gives CASARSGLNTDTQYF.